This T cell receptor beta chain was retrieved from a study of blood T cell repertoires in COVID-19. The wider study: The samples span acute and convalescent COVID-19 from the United States, Italy and Spain. T cells, B-cell-depleted T cells, or PBMCs supplied cDNA or gDNA.

CDR1 and CDR2 (germline): KGHDR, SFDVKD. Trimming left V 9 bases short and J 6 bases short, with 18 bases between. The CDR3 is 14 residues long. Repertoires were generated with immunoSEQ multiplex PCR, while TCRdb's copy carries only in-frame clones and drops some. Of around 100,000 clones detected, roughly 89% appear once; the ten largest clones hold roughly 17%. This rearrangement joins TRBV24-1 to TRBJ2-3; a possible D gene is TRBD2 (6 bases). Sequencing was carried out using peripheral blood. This receptor was taken from a woman aged 80 or over in a cohort sampled during active COVID-19. The CDR3 sequence: CATVGGAGSDTQYF. The CDR3 coding sequence is TGTGCCACCGTCGGGGGTGCCGGGTCCGATACGCAGTATTTT.